Each of the 27 T cell receptor beta chains below was sequenced from the same sample in a study of T cell changes during pregnancy in multiple sclerosis. Repertoires were generated with immunoSEQ multiplex PCR, while TCRdb's copy carries only in-frame clones and drops some. The sample consists of 70,000 to 95,000 clones, 90% to 95% of them appearing once. This specimen consisted of peripheral blood, obtained in the third trimester of pregnancy. The receptors were sampled from a female donor with multiple sclerosis, enrolled in a pregnancy study.

The chain joins TRBV9 to TRBJ1-4; D not certain. V lost 1 base and J 0 bases, leaving 4 bases between the germline ends. The germline V gene has CDR1 SGDLS and CDR2 YYNGEE. The CDR3 runs to 14 residues. The CDR3 loop is CASSVLATNEKLFF. CDR3 in DNA: TGTGCCAGCAGCGTACTTGCAACTAATGAAAAACTGTTTTTT.

DNA for the CDR3: TGTGCTTCTAGGACAGGATCTAACTATGGCTACACCTTC. This codes for CASRTGSNYGYTF. The chain combines TRBV10-3 with TRBJ1-2; 7 bases are shared with TRBD1. Germline V gives CDR1 ENHRY, CDR2 SYGVKD. CDR3 length: 13 amino acids.

J is TRBJ2-1 and V is TRBV7-9; a weak D match, TRBD1 (5 bases). Looked up from germline, CDR1 is SEHNR and CDR2 is FQNEAQ (reference sequence). This CDR3 spans 17 amino acids. V gave up 5 bases and J gave up 4 bases, with 21 bases separating them. The CDR3 bases are TGTGCCAGCAGCCCCCAGGTCGGGCAGGGATTTTACAATGAGCAGTTCTTC. It is translated as CASSPQVGQGFYNEQFF.

The chain links TRBV5-6 to TRBJ1-4; weak D call: TRBD1 (5 bases). This CDR3 has 18 residues. The germline V gene encodes CDR1 SGHDT and CDR2 YYEEEE. The germline V and J ends were trimmed by 0 bases and 0 bases, with 15 bases remaining between them. CDR3 DNA: TGTGCCAGCAGCTTGGACAGGACACATCCTGCAACTAATGAAAAACTGTTTTTT. Its protein product is CASSLDRTHPATNEKLFF.

This sequence joins TRBV11-3 and TRBJ2-1; D gene ambiguous. V lost 5 bases, J lost 0 bases, and 8 bases lay in between. Germline V gene data show CDR1 as SGHNT and CDR2 as YENEEA. The CDR3 sequence is 14 residues long. The CDR3 sequence is CASSPPSSYNEQFF. In nucleotides, the CDR3 is TGTGCCAGCAGCCCACCGAGCTCCTACAATGAGCAGTTCTTC.

The rearrangement links TRBV27 to TRBJ2-1; TRBD2 agrees at 10 bases. Trimming at V came to 6 bases and at J to 14 bases, leaving 13 bases not matched to a gene. In germline, CDR1 is MNHEY, CDR2 SMNVEV (reference sequence). The CDR3 has 14 amino acids. The CDR3 region is CASSPTPASGSKFF. The CDR3 DNA reads as TGTGCCAGCAGCCCCACACCCGCTAGCGGGAGTAAGTTCTTC.

This rearrangement joins TRBV28 to TRBJ2-1; TRBD2 agrees at 7 bases. Unmatched junction bases numbered 8, after V lost 6 bases and J lost 6 bases. The CDR3 spans 14 residues. The germline CDR1 and CDR2 sequences are MDHEN and SYDVKM. The CDR3 region is CASRKRDLGNEQFF. CDR3 sequence (DNA): TGTGCCAGCAGAAAGCGGGACCTAGGCAATGAGCAGTTCTTC. The full variable domain, in which reference TRBV28 and TRBJ2-1 provide the parts outside the CDR3, is DVKVTQSSRYLVKRTGEKVFLECVQDMDHENMFWYRQDPGLGLRLIYFSYDVKMKEKGDIPEGYSVSREKKERFSLILESASTNQTSMYLCASRKRDLGNEQFFGPGTRLTVL.

The CDR3 nucleotides are TGCGCCAGCAGCCAACGGACAGGTTACGAGCAGTACTTC. Amino acids: CASSQRTGYEQYF. The chain is built from TRBV4-1 and TRBJ2-7, with 7 positions matching TRBD1. V gave up 2 bases and J gave up 4 bases; unmatched junction bases: 2. The CDR3 is made up of 13 amino acids. Germline-derived CDR1 and CDR2 are MGHRA and YSYEKL.

The V call is TRBV2, the J call TRBJ2-1, with TRBD2 matching 8 bases. CDR3 length: 14 amino acids. Germline CDR1 and CDR2: SNHLY and FYNNEI. J gave up 3 bases and V 3 bases, and 1 base lay outside the gene matches. CDR3: CASSEGLVYNEQFF. The DNA for the CDR3 is TGTGCCAGCAGTGAGGGACTAGTCTACAATGAGCAGTTCTTC.

The chain links TRBV5-1 to TRBJ2-1; TRBD2 matches 9 bases. The germline V gene encodes CDR1 SGHRS and CDR2 YFSETQ. The length of the CDR3 is 15 residues. The J segment lost 6 bases and the V segment lost 4 bases, leaving 8 bases of the junction unmatched. The CDR3 DNA is TGCGCCAGCAGCCGTAGCGGGAGTAATCGCAATGAGCAGTTCTTC. This codes for CASSRSGSNRNEQFF.

This sequence joins TRBV6-1 and TRBJ2-7, with 7 bases fitting TRBD1. CDR1 and CDR2 from the germline V gene are MNHNS and SASEGT. J was trimmed by 2 bases and V by 2 bases; bases with no gene match: 0. This CDR3 spans 13 amino acids. The CDR3 reads CASSETGAYEQYF. In nucleotides, the CDR3 is TGTGCCAGCAGTGAAACAGGGGCCTACGAGCAGTACTTC.

The CDR3: CSVGSDSKNEKLFF. In DNA, the CDR3 is TGCAGCGTTGGATCGGACAGCAAGAATGAAAAACTGTTTTTT. The rearrangement links TRBV29-1 to TRBJ1-4; a possible D gene is TRBD1 (6 bases). Germline assignment: CDR1 SQVTM and CDR2 ANQGSEA. CDR3 length: 14 amino acids. V lost 4 bases and J lost 5, with 14 bases in between.

The rearrangement links TRBV7-9 to TRBJ2-7, with D possibly matching TRBD2 (5 bases). The V end was cut by 6 bases, the J end by 4 bases, with 13 bases between. Germline CDR1 is SEHNR and CDR2 is FQNEAQ (reference sequence). This CDR3 has 13 residues. The CDR3, as DNA: TGTGCCAGCAGTCCGGACGGGATATACGAGCAGTACTTC. This sequence encodes CASSPDGIYEQYF.

The chain recombines TRBV5-1 with TRBJ1-1; D ambiguous. The CDR3 has 13 amino acids. V dropped 0 bases and J dropped 1 base, with 4 bases sitting between them. CDR1 SGHRS and CDR2 YFSETQ come from the germline V gene. For the CDR3, the DNA is TGCGCCAGCAGCTTGGCAGGGAACACTGAAGCTTTCTTT. Protein: CASSLAGNTEAFF. Full variable domain (remainder filled in from reference TRBV5-1 and TRBJ1-1): KAGVTQTPRYLIKTRGQQVTLSCSPISGHRSVSWYQQTPGQGLQFLFEYFSETQRNKGNFPGRFSGRQFSNSRSEMNVSTLELGDSALYLCASSLAGNTEAFFGQGTRLTVV.

The chain employs TRBV7-6 and TRBJ2-3; 8 bases are shared with TRBD2. The germline CDR1 and CDR2 sequences are SGHVS and FNYEAQ. The CDR3 is 16 amino acids. Trimming at V came to 1 base and at J to 0 bases, leaving 3 bases not matched to a gene. The CDR3 nucleotides are TGTGCCAGCAGCTTAGAGGCGGGAGGTAGCACAGATACGCAGTATTTT. Encoded protein: CASSLEAGGSTDTQYF.

This clone appeared once. V is TRBV5-4 and J is TRBJ2-3; D call uncertain. The CDR3 runs 17 residues. V lost 2 bases, J lost 3 bases, and 19 bases lay in between. CDR1 and CDR2 (germline): SGHNT, YYREEE (reference sequence). The CDR3 loop reads CASSFALSVAVTDTQYF. For the CDR3, the DNA is TGTGCCAGCAGCTTTGCGCTGTCGGTTGCGGTAACAGATACGCAGTATTTT.

V usage is TRBV28 and J usage is TRBJ2-7; the match to TRBD2 covers 7 bases. Germline V CDR1 and CDR2: MDHEN, SYDVKM. The CDR3 runs to 14 residues. V was clipped by 1 base and J by 9 bases; unmatched bases: 9. CDR3 region: CASSLSAGRFGQYF. The CDR3 bases are TGTGCCAGCAGTTTATCAGCGGGGCGTTTTGGGCAGTACTTC.

This chain links TRBV6-1 with TRBJ2-7; D possibly corresponds to TRBD2 (6 bases). Germline V lookup: CDR1 MNHNS, CDR2 SASEGT. Trimming took 1 base from V and 5 from J, leaving 30 bases between them. The CDR3 sequence is 20 residues long. The DNA of the CDR3 is TGTGCCAGCAGTGAAGATCCCACGGTTGGACGGGGGTCGAATCGGAACGAGCAGTACTTC. It is translated as CASSEDPTVGRGSNRNEQYF.

V is TRBV7-2 and J is TRBJ2-1; possible D gene TRBD2, 6 bases. Germline CDR1 SGHTA, CDR2 FQGNSA. This CDR3 contains 14 residues. V lost 6 bases to trimming and J lost 6 bases, with 15 bases between them. CDR3 sequence (DNA): TGTGCCAGCAGTGGGGGGATTGGGGGCAATGAGCAGTTCTTC. It encodes CASSGGIGGNEQFF.

The chain carries TRBV2 and TRBJ2-5; 9 nucleotides agree with TRBD1. Trimming took 10 bases from V and 7 from J; bases not matched to a gene: 10. The CDR3 covers 13 residues. Germline V gives CDR1 SNHLY, CDR2 FYNNEI. The CDR3 nucleotides are TGTGCCATCCGGGACAGGGTATCAAGGACCCAGTACTTC. Encoded protein: CAIRDRVSRTQYF.

In this sample, this clone turned up a few times. The chain recombines TRBV2 with TRBJ1-1; 7 bases line up with TRBD1. After removal of 10 bases from V and 3 bases from J, the junction contained 2 bases not matched to a gene. Germline V CDR1 and CDR2: SNHLY, FYNNEI. This CDR3 comprises 11 residues. DNA for the CDR3: TGTGCCAACCAGGGGGACACTGAAGCTTTCTTT. Translation gives CANQGDTEAFF.

This sequence joins TRBV27 and TRBJ1-5, with 9 bases matching TRBD1. Trimming took 6 bases from V and 0 from J; bases not matched to a gene: 3. The CDR3 consists of 15 residues. In germline, CDR1 is MNHEY, CDR2 SMNVEV (reference sequence). DNA for the CDR3: TGTGCCAGCAGGGCGACAGGGGGTAGCAATCAGCCCCAGCATTTT. Residues: CASRATGGSNQPQHF.

This clone was observed once. The chain couples TRBV7-2 to TRBJ2-1; maybe TRBD2 (5 bases). V shed 3 bases and J shed 10 bases, with 10 bases lying between them. This CDR3 has 12 residues. Germline loops: CDR1 SGHTA, CDR2 FQGNSA. CDR3: CASSFNRREQFF. CDR3 coding DNA: TGTGCCAGCAGCTTTAATAGGAGGGAGCAGTTCTTC.

The CDR3 bases are TGTGCCTGGAGTGAGGCGCTAGGAAGAACTTTCTTT. Protein: CAWSEALGRTFF. The chain joins TRBV30 to TRBJ1-1; D is uncertain. The CDR3 has 12 residues. CDR1 is GTSNPN and CDR2 is SVGIG in the germline V gene (reference sequence). Trimming shortened V by 1 base and J by 12 bases, and 15 bases separated the two germline ends.

The chain joins TRBV4-2 to TRBJ2-1; perhaps TRBD1 as D (5 bases). Per the germline V gene, CDR1 is LGHNA and CDR2 is YNFKEQ. The CDR3 extends over 14 amino acids. V shed 1 base and J shed 6 bases, with 10 bases lying between them. CDR3 amino acids: CASSQVLQGNEQFF. The CDR3 coding sequence is TGTGCCAGCAGCCAAGTTCTCCAGGGCAATGAGCAGTTCTTC.

The rearrangement joins TRBV7-9 to TRBJ2-7; TRBD2 might be the D (6 bases). V was trimmed by 3 bases and J by 3 bases, leaving 9 bases between them. Germline loops: CDR1 SEHNR, CDR2 FQNEAQ (reference sequence). This CDR3 contains 13 residues. This CDR3 is CASSLTRNYEQYF. DNA for the CDR3: TGTGCCAGCAGCTTGACTAGAAACTACGAGCAGTACTTC.

This chain uses TRBV2 with TRBJ2-3, with 15 bases lining up with TRBD2. Germline V lookup: CDR1 SNHLY, CDR2 FYNNEI. V lost 3 bases and J lost 4; bases outside the gene matches: 5. The CDR3 runs to 17 residues. CDR3 sequence (DNA): TGTGCCAGCAGTGAGCGGACTAGCGGGAGGGTGGCAGATACGCAGTATTTT. Its protein product is CASSERTSGRVADTQYF.